This is a list of T cell receptor beta chains from one sample in a study of CXCR3-negative and CXCR3-positive naive CD8 T cells. Reanalyzing the 5' RACE reads, TCRdb keeps one entry per CDR3 protein, without DNA. The repertoire shows approximately 8,800 distinct CDR3 sequences; the top ten hold approximately 2%. The material sequenced was naive CXCR3+ CD8+ T cells from blood. The receptors originated from a human donor in good health. Some clones in this sample may be carry-over from other donors' samples. The CDR3 runs from the conserved cysteine through the conserved F or W. The size entry is marked missing in some rows and otherwise reads once, few, many or a size class.

j_call,v_call,clone_size,cdr3_aa
TRBJ2-1,TRBV7-9,.,CASSTGGYNEQFF
TRBJ2-3,TRBV23-1,.,CATLPKGRGTDTQYF
TRBJ1-2,TRBV7-2,medium-sized,CASSPLLTFDRNYGYTF
TRBJ1-1,TRBV6-6,.,CASSWTVNTEAFF
TRBJ2-7,TRBV3-1,.,CASSLGLADYYEQYF
TRBJ2-7,TRBV5-1,.,CASSPWTSGTYEQYF
TRBJ2-1,TRBV29-1,.,CSVNGLAGDEQFF
TRBJ2-2,TRBV7-9,medium-sized,CASSLAVVSTGELFF
TRBJ2-1,TRBV5-1,.,CASSLGSGASYNEQFF
TRBJ2-1,TRBV11-2,.,CASSSPGSNEQFF
TRBJ1-1,TRBV29-1,medium-sized,CSVEDGTVPEAFF
TRBJ1-1,TRBV4-1,.,CASSQDRRGRAFF
TRBJ2-7,TRBV29-1,.,CSVAGQDISYEQYF
TRBJ1-6,TRBV10-3,.,CATEQRQGESPLHF
TRBJ2-5,TRBV28,medium-sized,CASSFLMGQQETQYF
TRBJ2-1,TRBV10-3,medium-sized,CAISDARQAPMYNEQFF
TRBJ1-1,TRBV18,.,CASSPPHSLNTEAFF